This section outlines one TCR beta chain sequence together with its context. Antigen: not known. Per the germline V gene, CDR1 is MNHEY and CDR2 is SVGAGI. The J segment lost 5 bases and the V segment lost 5 bases, leaving 6 bases of the junction unmatched. The CDR3 has 14 amino acids. This entry comes from a study of cytomegalovirus exposure and HLA in healthy donors. Study details: Previous work identified some 120 million unique TCR beta sequences from 150 million to 200 million T cells. Findings of the study overall: Per published reports, the classifier diagnosed cytomegalovirus status with high specificity and sensitivity. As a later analysis showed, a missense DCLRE1C variant was linked to trimming of TCR beta V- and J-genes.

The PCR used 60 Vbeta and 13 Jbeta primers. Generated by immunoSEQ multiplex PCR, the TCRdb table keeps only in-frame clones and is missing some. The sample lists about 91,000 clones, around nine tenths occurring once. Material: PBMCs. The sequence was collected from a man aged 25 to 40 in good health and CMV-seropositive. The V gene is TRBV6-5, the J gene TRBJ1-1, with 9 bases that match TRBD1. CDR3 in amino acids: CASSARTGATEAFF. In DNA, the CDR3 is TGTGCCAGCAGTGCCAGGACAGGGGCGACTGAAGCTTTCTTT.